Following are 10 T cell receptor beta chains from one sample sequenced in a study of healthy donors' naive CD4 and CD8 T cells. A linear amplification protocol produced the TCR libraries from approximately 460 ng of total RNA. Via MiXCR, TCRdb re-called the reads, giving one row per CDR3 protein. This table has approximately 180,000 distinct CDR3 sequences, around 70% appearing once. Sequencing input: naive CD4+ and CD8+ T cells sorted from blood, pooled from several donors. The receptors here all came from a pool of human donors in good health; the sample pools cells from several healthy donors.

The chain recombines TRBV6-2 or TRBV6-3 with TRBJ2-3, with 15 bases lining up with TRBD2. Germline CDR1 reads MNHEY; CDR2 reads SVGEGT. This CDR3 has 18 residues. Trimming took 5 bases from V and 3 from J; bases not matched to a gene: 9. The CDR3 sequence is CASSPGTSGRYQTDTQYF. Written as DNA, the CDR3 is TGTGCCAGCAGTCCTGGGACTAGCGGGAGGTACCAAACAGATACGCAGTATTTT.

The rearrangement links TRBV5-1 to TRBJ2-7; possibly TRBD1 for D (6 bases). The CDR3 totals 14 residues. V was clipped by 2 bases and J by 6 bases, with 15 bases between them. The V gene's germline CDR1 is SGHRS and CDR2 YFSETQ. DNA for the CDR3: TGCGCCAGCAGCTTCTCGACAGGTGGGTCCGAGCAGTACTTC. Translating it yields CASSFSTGGSEQYF.

V usage is TRBV29-1 and J usage is TRBJ2-7, with D uncertain. Germline assignment: CDR1 SQVTM and CDR2 ANQGSEA. V dropped 6 bases and J dropped 0 bases, with 9 bases sitting between them. The CDR3 runs 12 residues. The DNA of the CDR3 is TGCAGCGTCGCTCACAGCTCCTACGAGCAGTACTTC. Translating gives CSVAHSSYEQYF.

CDR3 DNA sequence: TGCGCCAGCAGCCAAGATGGGGCGGCGCAGACCTACAATGAGCAGTTCTTC. It translates to CASSQDGAAQTYNEQFF. The V gene is TRBV4-3, the J gene TRBJ2-1, with D possibly TRBD1 on 5 matching bases. CDR3 length: 17 residues. Germline lookup yields CDR1 LGHNA and CDR2 YSLEER. The V end lost 0 bases, the J end lost 2 bases, and 14 bases lay between the germline ends.

The V gene is TRBV29-1, the J gene TRBJ2-7; the D gene is possibly TRBD1 (6 bases). V was clipped by 6 bases and J by 3 bases, with 12 bases between them. This CDR3 spans 12 amino acids. Per germline, CDR1 SQVTM and CDR2 ANQGSEA. The CDR3 DNA sequence: TGCAGCGTACGGACAGACTACTACGAGCAGTACTTC. Translation: CSVRTDYYEQYF.

The chain combines TRBV20-1 with TRBJ1-2; possible D gene TRBD1, 6 bases. Germline V gives CDR1 DFQATT, CDR2 SNEGSKA (reference sequence). The CDR3 runs to 12 residues. The V end was cut by 5 bases, the J end by 4 bases, with 11 bases between. CDR3 protein: CSAPQGTYGYTF. CDR3 nucleotide sequence: TGCAGTGCTCCCCAGGGGACCTATGGCTACACCTTC.

The chain links TRBV27 to TRBJ1-1, with a possible D match to TRBD1 (6 bases). V was clipped by 6 bases and J by 6 bases, with 14 bases between them. The CDR3 loop spans 13 amino acids. Germline CDR1 and CDR2: MNHEY and SMNVEV (reference sequence). DNA for the CDR3: TGTGCCAGCAGAAACAGGGTGCAGGCTGAAGCTTTCTTT. Encoded protein: CASRNRVQAEAFF.

CDR3 DNA sequence: TGTGCCAGTAGTATGTTGATTGGGCCGACTAGCGCGTACAATGAGCAGTTCTTC. Translating gives CASSMLIGPTSAYNEQFF. The chain links TRBV19 to TRBJ2-1, with 8 bases fitting TRBD2. The CDR3 is 18 residues long. CDR1 and CDR2 (germline): LNHDA, SQIVND (reference sequence). V lost 3 bases, J lost 4 bases, and 14 bases stayed unmatched.

CDR3: CASTPRDLYTEAFF. CDR3 bases: TGTGCCAGCACCCCTAGAGACCTTTACACTGAAGCTTTCTTT. The chain recombines TRBV6-1 with TRBJ1-1; D gene ambiguous. Trimming shortened V by 7 bases and J by 3 bases, and 15 bases separated the two germline ends. The CDR3 is made up of 14 amino acids. The germline gives CDR1 MNHNS, CDR2 SASEGT.

The V call is TRBV6-6, the J call TRBJ1-2, with D unclear. The V gene lost 6 bases and the J gene lost 3 bases, with 11 bases spanning the gap. Germline assignment: CDR1 MNHNY and CDR2 SVGAGI (reference sequence). The CDR3 covers 13 residues. The CDR3 DNA is TGTGCCAGCAGCATCAGGCTAGACTATGGCTACACCTTC. This codes for CASSIRLDYGYTF.